This T cell receptor (beta chain) is drawn from a study of cytomegalovirus exposure and HLA in healthy donors. Whole-study findings and limits: Rarity held for most TCR sequences, but there were some public TCRs that occurred in many donors.

Comment on this clone: What it binds is unknown.

Libraries were prepared by immunoSEQ multiplex PCR; TCRdb keeps only in-frame clonotypes and omits some of them. Of 150,000 to 200,000 clones in the sample, about four fifths were seen once. V lost 6 bases to trimming and J lost 6 bases; unmatched junction nucleotides: 7. CDR1 and CDR2 from the germline V gene are SQVTM and ANQGSEA. The CDR3 is 13 residues long. This chain links TRBV29-1 with TRBJ2-3; TRBD1 matches at 9 bases. This clonotype was sampled from a woman between 18 and 30 years old in good health and CMV-seropositive. Sequencing was performed on PBMCs. CDR3 sequence reads: CSVEQGAADTQYF. The CDR3 bases are TGCAGCGTCGAACAGGGGGCGGCGGATACGCAGTATTTT.